The subject of this entry is one T cell receptor (beta chain). This specimen comes from a study of blood T cell repertoires in COVID-19. Measured with immunoSEQ multiplex PCR; TCRdb has only the in-frame clones, and not every one. Of approximately 300,000 clones listed, over 75% are singletons. Germline assignment: CDR1 KGHSH and CDR2 LQKENI. V dropped 2 bases and J dropped 3; count of bases not matched to a gene: 3. The CDR3 loop spans 14 amino acids. The chain recombines TRBV18 with TRBJ1-2, with 7 bases fitting TRBD1. This TCR derives from a woman between 18 and 30 years old who had recovered from COVID-19. Specimen: PBMCs or T cells enriched from blood (not recorded which). DNA of the CDR3: TGTGCCAGCTCACCAACAGGGGTGGACTATGGCTACACCTTC. This gives the protein CASSPTGVDYGYTF.